This T cell receptor beta chain originates from a study of blood T cell repertoires in COVID-19. This table comes from immunoSEQ multiplex PCR, and its TCRdb copy is limited to in-frame clones, with some not included. The sample includes more than 65,000 clones, 70% to 85% of them seen just once. The TCR comes from a woman in her sixties or seventies with acute or convalescent COVID-19. What was sequenced was peripheral blood.

The chain's CDR3 is CASTLPLGQRNEKLFF. The DNA of the CDR3 is TGTGCCAGCACCTTACCTTTGGGACAGAGAAATGAAAAACTGTTTTTT. The chain carries TRBV2 and TRBJ1-4, with TRBD1 identical over 7 bases. V lost 7 bases to trimming and J lost 5 bases; unmatched junction nucleotides: 13. This CDR3 has 16 residues. Germline CDR1 and CDR2: SNHLY and FYNNEI.